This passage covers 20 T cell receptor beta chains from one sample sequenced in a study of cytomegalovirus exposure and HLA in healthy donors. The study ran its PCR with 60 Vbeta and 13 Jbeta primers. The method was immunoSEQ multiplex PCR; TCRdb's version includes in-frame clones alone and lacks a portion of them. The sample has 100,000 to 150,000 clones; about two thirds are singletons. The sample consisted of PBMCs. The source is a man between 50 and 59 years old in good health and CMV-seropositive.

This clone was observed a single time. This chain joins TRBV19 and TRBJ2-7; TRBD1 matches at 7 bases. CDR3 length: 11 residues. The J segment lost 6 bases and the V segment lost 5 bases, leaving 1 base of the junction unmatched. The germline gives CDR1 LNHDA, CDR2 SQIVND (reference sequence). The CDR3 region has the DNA TGTGCCAGTAGTTCAGGGGGCGAGCAGTACTTC. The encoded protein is CASSSGGEQYF.

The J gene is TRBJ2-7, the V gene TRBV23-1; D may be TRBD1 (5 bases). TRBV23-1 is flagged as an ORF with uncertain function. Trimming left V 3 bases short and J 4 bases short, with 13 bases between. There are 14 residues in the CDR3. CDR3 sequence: CASSHADQGYEQYF. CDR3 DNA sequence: TGCGCCAGCAGTCATGCGGATCAGGGTTACGAGCAGTACTTC.

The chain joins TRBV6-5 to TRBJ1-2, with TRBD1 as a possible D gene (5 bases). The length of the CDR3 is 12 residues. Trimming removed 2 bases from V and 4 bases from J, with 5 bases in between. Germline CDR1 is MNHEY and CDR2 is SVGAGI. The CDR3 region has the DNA TGTGCCAGCAGTTACCAGGGCTATGGCTACACCTTC. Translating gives CASSYQGYGYTF.

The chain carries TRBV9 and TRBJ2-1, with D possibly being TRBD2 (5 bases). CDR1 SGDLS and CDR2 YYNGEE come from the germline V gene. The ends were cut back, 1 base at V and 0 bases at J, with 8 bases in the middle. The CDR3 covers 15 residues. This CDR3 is CASSVRRSSYNEQFF. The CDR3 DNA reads TGTGCCAGCAGCGTAAGGAGGAGCTCCTACAATGAGCAGTTCTTC.

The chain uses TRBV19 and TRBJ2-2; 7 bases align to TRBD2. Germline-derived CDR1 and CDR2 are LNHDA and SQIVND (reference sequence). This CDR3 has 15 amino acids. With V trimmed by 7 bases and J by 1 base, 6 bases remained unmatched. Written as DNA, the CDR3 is TGTGCCAGTACATTCCGGGGGGTGAACACCGGGGAGCTGTTTTTT. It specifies CASTFRGVNTGELFF.

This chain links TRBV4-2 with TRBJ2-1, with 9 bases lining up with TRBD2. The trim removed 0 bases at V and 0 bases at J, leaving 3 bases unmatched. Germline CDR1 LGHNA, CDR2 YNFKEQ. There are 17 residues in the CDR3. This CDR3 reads CASSQERGGLSYNEQFF. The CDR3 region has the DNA TGTGCCAGCAGCCAAGAGCGGGGGGGCCTCTCCTACAATGAGCAGTTCTTC.

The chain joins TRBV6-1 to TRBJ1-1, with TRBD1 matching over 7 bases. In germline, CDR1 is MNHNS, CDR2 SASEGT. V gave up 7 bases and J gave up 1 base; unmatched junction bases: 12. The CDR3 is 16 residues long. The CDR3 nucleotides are TGTGCCAGCAATGACAGGGAAAGGGTTAGGAACACTGAAGCTTTCTTT. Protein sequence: CASNDRERVRNTEAFF.

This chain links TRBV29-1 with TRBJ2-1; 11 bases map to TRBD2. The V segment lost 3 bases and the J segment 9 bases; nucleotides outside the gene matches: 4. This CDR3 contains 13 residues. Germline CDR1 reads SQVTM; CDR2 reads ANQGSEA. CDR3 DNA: TGCAGCGTTGATGGACTAGCGGGTAGTGAGCAGTTCTTC. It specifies CSVDGLAGSEQFF.

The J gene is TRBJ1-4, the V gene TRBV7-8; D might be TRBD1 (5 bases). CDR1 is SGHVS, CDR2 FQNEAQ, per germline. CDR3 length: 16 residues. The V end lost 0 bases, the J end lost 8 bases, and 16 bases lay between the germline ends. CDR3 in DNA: TGTGCCAGCAGCTTAGCCCTGACAAGGGGCTTGGAAAAACTGTTTTTT. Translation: CASSLALTRGLEKLFF.

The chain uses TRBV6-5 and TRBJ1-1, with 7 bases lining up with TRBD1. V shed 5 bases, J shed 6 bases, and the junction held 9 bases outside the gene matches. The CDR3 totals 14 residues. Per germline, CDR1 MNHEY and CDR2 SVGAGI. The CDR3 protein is CASSRDSRLSEAFF. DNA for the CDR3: TGTGCCAGCAGTCGGGACAGCCGGTTATCTGAAGCTTTCTTT.

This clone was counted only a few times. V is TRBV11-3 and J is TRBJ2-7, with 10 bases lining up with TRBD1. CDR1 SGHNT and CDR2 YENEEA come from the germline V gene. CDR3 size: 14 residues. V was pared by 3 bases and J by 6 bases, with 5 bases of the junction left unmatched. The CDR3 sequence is CASSFLRDRGEQYF. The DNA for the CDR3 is TGTGCCAGCAGCTTCCTCCGGGACAGGGGCGAGCAGTACTTC.

For the CDR3, the DNA is TGCGCCAGCAGCCCCCGACTGAGCGGGAGGGATAATGAGCAGTTCTTC. This codes for CASSPRLSGRDNEQFF. V usage is TRBV5-1 and J usage is TRBJ2-1, with 10 nucleotides matching TRBD2. CDR3 length: 16 amino acids. With 4 bases clipped from V and 7 bases from J, the junction kept 11 bases outside the gene matches. Germline CDR1 reads SGHRS; CDR2 reads YFSETQ.

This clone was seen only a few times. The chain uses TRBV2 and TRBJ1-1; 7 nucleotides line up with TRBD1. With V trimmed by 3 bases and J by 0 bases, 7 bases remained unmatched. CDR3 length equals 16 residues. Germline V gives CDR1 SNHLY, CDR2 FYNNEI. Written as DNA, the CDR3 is TGTGCCAGCAGTGAGAGGCCAGGGGGGATGAACACTGAAGCTTTCTTT. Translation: CASSERPGGMNTEAFF.

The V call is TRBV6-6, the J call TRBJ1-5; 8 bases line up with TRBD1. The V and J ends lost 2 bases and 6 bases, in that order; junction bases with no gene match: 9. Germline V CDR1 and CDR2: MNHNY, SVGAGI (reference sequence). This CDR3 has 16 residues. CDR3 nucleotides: TGTGCCAGCAGTTACCACGACAGGGGTACTGCTCAGCCCCAGCATTTT. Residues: CASSYHDRGTAQPQHF.

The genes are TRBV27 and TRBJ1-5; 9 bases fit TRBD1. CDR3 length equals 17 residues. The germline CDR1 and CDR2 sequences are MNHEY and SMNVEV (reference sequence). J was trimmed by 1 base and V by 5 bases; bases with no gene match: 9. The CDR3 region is CASSLYSGTGSNQPQHF. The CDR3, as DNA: TGTGCCAGCAGTCTCTACTCCGGGACAGGGAGCAATCAGCCCCAGCATTTT.

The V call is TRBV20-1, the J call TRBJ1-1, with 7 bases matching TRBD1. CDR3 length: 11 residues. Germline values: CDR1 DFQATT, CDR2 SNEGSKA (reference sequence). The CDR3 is CRGGTGTEAFF. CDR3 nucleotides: TGCAGAGGGGGCACGGGCACTGAAGCTTTCTTT.

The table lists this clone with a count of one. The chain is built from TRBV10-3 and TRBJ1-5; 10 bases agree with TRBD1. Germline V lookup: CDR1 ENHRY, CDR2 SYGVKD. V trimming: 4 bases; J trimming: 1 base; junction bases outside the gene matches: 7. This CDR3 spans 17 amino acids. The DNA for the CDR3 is TGTGCCATCAGTGCCTCGAGGACAGGGGGAAGCAATCAGCCCCAGCATTTT. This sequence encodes CAISASRTGGSNQPQHF.

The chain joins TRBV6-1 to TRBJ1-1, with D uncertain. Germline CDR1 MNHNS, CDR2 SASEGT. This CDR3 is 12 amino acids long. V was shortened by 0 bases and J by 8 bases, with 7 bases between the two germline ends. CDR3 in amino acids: CASSEAWAEAFF. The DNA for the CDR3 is TGTGCCAGCAGTGAAGCGTGGGCGGAAGCTTTCTTT.

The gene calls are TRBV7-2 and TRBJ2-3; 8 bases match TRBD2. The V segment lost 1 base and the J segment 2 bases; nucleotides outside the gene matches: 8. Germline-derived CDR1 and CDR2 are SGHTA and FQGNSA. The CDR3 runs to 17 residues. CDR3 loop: CASSLDTSGPHTDTQYF. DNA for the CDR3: TGTGCCAGCAGCTTAGACACTAGCGGCCCCCACACAGATACGCAGTATTTT.

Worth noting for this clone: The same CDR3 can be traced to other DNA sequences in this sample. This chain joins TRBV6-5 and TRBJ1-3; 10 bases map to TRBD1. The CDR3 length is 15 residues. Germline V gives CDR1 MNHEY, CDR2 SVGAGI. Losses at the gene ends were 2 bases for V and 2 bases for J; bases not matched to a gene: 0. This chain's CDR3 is CASSYDRGPGNTIYF. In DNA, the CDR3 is TGTGCCAGCAGTTACGACAGGGGGCCTGGAAACACCATATATTTT.